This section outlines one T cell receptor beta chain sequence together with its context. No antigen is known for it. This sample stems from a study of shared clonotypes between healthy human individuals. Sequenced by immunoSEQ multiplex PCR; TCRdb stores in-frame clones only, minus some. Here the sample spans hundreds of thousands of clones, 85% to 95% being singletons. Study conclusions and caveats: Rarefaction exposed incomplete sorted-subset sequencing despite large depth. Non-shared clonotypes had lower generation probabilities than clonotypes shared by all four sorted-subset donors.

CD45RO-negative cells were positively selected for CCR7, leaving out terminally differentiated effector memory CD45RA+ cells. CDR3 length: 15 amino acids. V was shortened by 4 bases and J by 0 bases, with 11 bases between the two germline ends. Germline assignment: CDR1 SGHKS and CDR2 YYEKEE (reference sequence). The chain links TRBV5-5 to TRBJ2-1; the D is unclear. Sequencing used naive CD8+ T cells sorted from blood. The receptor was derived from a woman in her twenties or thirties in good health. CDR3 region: CASSHGLSSYNEQFF. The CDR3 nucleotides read TGTGCCAGCAGCCACGGGCTGAGCTCCTACAATGAGCAGTTCTTC.